These 11 T cell receptor beta chains were all obtained from the same sample, sequenced in a study of T cell responses to AZD1222 COVID-19 vaccine. The table came from immunoSEQ multiplex PCR; TCRdb's copy has only in-frame clones and leaves some out. Here the sample spans tens of thousands of clones, roughly 90% being singletons. Sequencing was performed on peripheral blood, taken on day 0 of AZD1222 vaccination. Source of these receptors: an adult in good health.

The CDR3 sequence is CASSAAWDRLYGYTF. CDR3 sequence (DNA): TGTGCCAGCAGCGCCGCCTGGGACCGCCTCTATGGCTACACCTTC. The chain recombines TRBV6-5 with TRBJ1-2, with D tentatively TRBD1 (5 bases). Germline assignment: CDR1 MNHEY and CDR2 SVGAGI. V lost 6 bases and J 4 bases, leaving 18 bases between the germline ends. The CDR3 contains 15 residues.

In its sample, this clone was seen once. The chain has TRBV3-1 (or the pseudogene TRBV3-2) and TRBJ2-2; D is unclear. V lost 1 base, J lost 0 bases, and 9 bases lay in between. CDR1 is LGHDT and CDR2 is YNNKEL in the germline V gene (reference sequence). This CDR3 comprises 16 residues. The CDR3 sequence is CASSQGARPNTGELFF. In DNA form, the CDR3 reads TGTGCCAGCAGCCAAGGTGCCAGACCGAACACCGGGGAGCTGTTTTTT.

J is TRBJ1-2 and V is TRBV30; 8 nucleotides align to TRBD1. Losses at the gene ends were 1 base for V and 8 bases for J; bases not matched to a gene: 9. Germline-derived CDR1 and CDR2 are GTSNPN and SVGIG (reference sequence). This CDR3 spans 14 amino acids. CDR3 sequence reads: CAWSDIQGAGGYTF. Here the CDR3 DNA reads TGTGCCTGGAGTGACATTCAGGGGGCGGGCGGCTACACCTTC.

The chain couples TRBV12-3 or TRBV12-4 to TRBJ1-5; no firm D call. The CDR3 has 12 amino acids. Trimming removed 2 bases from V and 7 bases from J, with 6 bases in between. DNA for the CDR3: TGTGCCAGCAGTTTAAGCTCGCAGCCCCAGCATTTT. It translates to CASSLSSQPQHF.

V and J are TRBV19 and TRBJ1-1, with D unclear. V shed 7 bases and J shed 0 bases, with 15 bases lying between them. The CDR3 sequence is 15 residues long. From germline, CDR1 is LNHDA and CDR2 SQIVND (reference sequence). The CDR3 sequence: CASTSLIFLNTEAFF. The CDR3 bases are TGTGCCAGTACCTCCCTCATATTCTTGAACACTGAAGCTTTCTTT.

This clone was detected only once. The chain carries TRBV7-9 and TRBJ1-1; 7 bases line up with TRBD1. Germline V lookup: CDR1 SEHNR, CDR2 FQNEAQ (reference sequence). The CDR3 totals 12 residues. V lost 5 bases and J lost 7; bases outside the gene matches: 4. In DNA form, the CDR3 reads TGTGCCAGCAGCCGGGGGACAGATGAAGCTTTCTTT. Protein sequence: CASSRGTDEAFF.

The J gene is TRBJ1-2, the V gene TRBV27, with D unclear. This CDR3 is 14 amino acids long. Germline CDR1 is MNHEY and CDR2 is SMNVEV (reference sequence). V lost 8 bases to trimming and J lost 4 bases, with 17 bases between them. CDR3 protein: CASGQTLGLYGYTF. In DNA form, the CDR3 reads TGTGCCAGCGGCCAGACTCTTGGTCTCTATGGCTACACCTTC.

V is TRBV2 and J is TRBJ1-3; D might be TRBD1 (5 bases). The CDR3 is 13 amino acids. Trimming shortened V by 5 bases and J by 0 bases, and 5 bases separated the two germline ends. Germline V gives CDR1 SNHLY, CDR2 FYNNEI. In DNA, the CDR3 is TGTGCCAGCAGTAGGGGCTCTGGAAACACCATATATTTT. This encodes CASSRGSGNTIYF.

The rearrangement uses TRBV6-5 and TRBJ1-3, with 7 bases fitting TRBD1. The CDR3 extends over 15 amino acids. Trimming removed 6 bases from V and 0 bases from J; junction bases left unmatched: 5. The V gene's germline CDR1 is MNHEY and CDR2 SVGAGI. The CDR3 loop is CASRETGSSGNTIYF. The CDR3 DNA reads TGTGCCAGCAGGGAGACAGGGAGCTCTGGAAACACCATATATTTT.

The chain uses TRBV2 and TRBJ2-1; D gene ambiguous. Trimming cost V 4 bases and J 9 bases, with 13 bases left between them. This CDR3 is built from 13 residues. Germline CDR1 reads SNHLY; CDR2 reads FYNNEI. CDR3 DNA sequence: TGTGCCAGCAGTGTTCGACCAGCGAGTGAGCAGTTCTTC. It codes for CASSVRPASEQFF.

The V and J genes are TRBV25-1 and TRBJ1-2, with 8 bases lining up with TRBD1. This CDR3 has 11 residues. Germline V gives CDR1 MGHDK, CDR2 SYGVNS. V was clipped by 5 bases and J by 8 bases; unmatched bases: 1. The CDR3 loop reads CASSSGGGYTF. CDR3 sequence (DNA): TGTGCCAGCAGTTCAGGGGGCGGCTACACCTTC.